This is a list of T cell receptor beta chains from one sample in a study of response to subunit inactivated influenza vaccine. TCRdb redid the calling of the RT-PCR reads with MiXCR, one entry per CDR3 protein. The top ten hold 11% of the sample, which has 500,000 to 600,000 distinct CDR3 sequences, about 11% seen once. The same data also contributed to another study, on T cells expressing NK-cell markers.

The material was PBMCs from blood, obtained on the day of vaccination. The receptors shown here come from a man aged 45-65 years who received an inactivated influenza vaccine. CDR3s include the opening cysteine and the closing phenylalanine or tryptophan. A D gene is named only where the DNA matches it firmly. Expanded clones are given a class, and other clones once, few, many or no size at all.

few,TRBD2,TRBJ2-5,TRBV20-1,CSADRSGAQETQYF,TGCAGTGCTGATCGCAGCGGGGCCCAAGAGACCCAGTACTTC
once,TRBD1,TRBJ1-6,TRBV6-5,CASSNDRVYGSPLHF,TGTGCCAGCAGTAACGACAGGGTTTACGGTTCACCCCTCCACTTT
.,.,TRBJ2-3,TRBV27,CASSSYGTAMRPPDTQYF,TGTGCCAGCAGTTCGTACGGGACGGCGATGCGTCCCCCAGATACGCAGTATTTT
.,.,TRBJ2-7,TRBV5-6,CASSLSRRRGYEQYF,TGTGCCAGCAGCTTATCCCGGCGGCGAGGCTACGAGCAGTACTTC
.,.,TRBJ2-2,TRBV18,CASSPRVQRNTGELFF,TGTGCCAGCTCACCACGAGTCCAACGAAACACCGGGGAGCTGTTTTTT
few,.,TRBJ2-7,TRBV7-2,CASSQNPAYEQYF,TGTGCCAGCAGCCAAAACCCCGCCTACGAGCAGTACTTC
many,TRBD2,TRBJ2-2,TRBV24-1,CATELAGGPGELFF,TGTGCCACAGAACTAGCGGGAGGGCCCGGGGAGCTGTTTTTT
few,.,TRBJ2-7,TRBV7-2,CASSPVASANYEQYF,TGTGCCAGCAGCCCGGTGGCTAGCGCAAACTACGAGCAGTACTTC
few,.,TRBJ2-2,TRBV24-1,CATSDPLRGPTGELFF,TGTGCCACCAGTGATCCGCTCAGAGGACCCACCGGGGAGCTGTTTTTT
.,TRBD2,TRBJ2-7,TRBV6-2/TRBV6-3,CASRHRLAGRYEQYF,TGTGCCAGCAGGCACCGACTAGCGGGACGCTACGAGCAGTACTTC
few,.,TRBJ1-1,TRBV7-9,CASSWDILGNTEAFF,TGTGCCAGCAGCTGGGACATTCTAGGGAACACTGAAGCTTTCTTT
few,.,TRBJ1-4,TRBV28,CASSLGAGGNEKLFF,TGTGCCAGCAGTTTGGGCGCGGGGGGGAATGAAAAACTGTTTTTT
.,.,TRBJ2-5,TRBV6-5,CASSYFPQGQETQYF,TGTGCCAGCAGTTACTTCCCACAGGGTCAAGAGACCCAGTACTTC
.,TRBD2,TRBJ2-7,TRBV4-2,CASSQDPSGWTYEQYF,TGTGCCAGCAGCCAAGATCCTAGCGGGTGGACCTACGAGCAGTACTTC
.,TRBD1,TRBJ1-2,TRBV29-1,CSVSGQGKIPGYGYTF,TGCAGCGTCTCCGGACAGGGAAAGATCCCGGGTTATGGCTACACCTTC
.,.,TRBJ2-1,TRBV3-1,CASSQDQTRNEQFF,TGTGCCAGCAGCCAAGATCAGACGAGGAATGAGCAGTTCTTC
.,.,TRBJ1-1,TRBV7-8,CASSPAGQRAFF,TGTGCCAGCAGCCCAGCGGGGCAGCGCGCTTTCTTT
.,.,TRBJ2-3,TRBV29-1,CSWGQNLGDTQYF,TGCAGCTGGGGTCAGAATCTGGGGGATACGCAGTATTTT
few,.,TRBJ2-6,TRBV7-9,CAPAGANVLTF,TGTGCCCCGGCGGGGGCCAACGTCCTGACTTTC
.,TRBD2,TRBJ2-5,TRBV10-3,CAISVTSGGPSGLTQYF,TGTGCCATCAGTGTGACTAGCGGGGGCCCCTCAGGGTTGACCCAGTACTTC
few,.,TRBJ1-4,TRBV5-1,CASSLGQESEKLFF,TGCGCCAGCAGCTTGGGACAGGAAAGCGAAAAACTGTTTTTT
few,TRBD2,TRBJ2-1,TRBV7-9,CASSLREGQGNEQFF,TGTGCCAGCAGCTTGCGGGAGGGCCAGGGAAATGAGCAGTTCTTC
few,.,TRBJ1-2,TRBV11-2,CASSAVGPSNYGYTF,TGTGCCAGCAGCGCCGTAGGGCCCTCTAACTATGGCTACACCTTC
few,.,TRBJ2-5,TRBV2,CASSEAPRAGETQYF,TGTGCCAGCAGTGAAGCGCCACGGGCGGGAGAGACCCAGTACTTC
.,.,TRBJ2-7,TRBV15,CATSRESGDSYEQYF,TGTGCCACCAGCAGAGAGAGCGGAGACTCCTACGAGCAGTACTTC
many,.,TRBJ1-2,TRBV20-1,CSARVYGYTF,TGCAGTGCTAGAGTCTATGGCTACACCTTC
once,TRBD1,TRBJ2-1,TRBV7-6,CASSSNRGGEQFF,TGTGCCAGCAGCTCAAACAGGGGTGGTGAGCAGTTCTTC
.,TRBD2,TRBJ2-2,TRBV28,CASSFLAGTSGNTGELFF,TGTGCCAGCAGTTTCCTAGCCGGGACTAGCGGCAACACCGGGGAGCTGTTTTTT
.,TRBD2,TRBJ2-3,TRBV2,CASRPGTSGDTQYF,TGTGCCAGCAGACCCGGGACTAGCGGAGATACGCAGTATTTT
.,TRBD2,TRBJ2-4,TRBV6-2/TRBV6-3,CASSLNAGTSVNIQYF,TGTGCCAGCAGTTTAAATGCCGGGACTAGCGTAAACATTCAGTACTTC
few,TRBD2,TRBJ2-2,TRBV7-6,CASSSTPSGGSTGELFF,TGTGCCAGCAGCTCAACCCCTAGCGGGGGGAGCACCGGGGAGCTGTTTTTT
.,TRBD2,TRBJ2-1,TRBV7-2,CASSLALAGIYNEQFF,TGTGCCAGCAGTCTCGCACTAGCGGGAATCTACAATGAGCAGTTCTTC
few,.,TRBJ2-7,TRBV4-3,CASSQTAGGREQYF,TGCGCCAGCAGCCAAACAGCCGGGGGGCGGGAGCAGTACTTC
few,TRBD2,TRBJ2-7,TRBV5-1,CASSRGLAGGGVSYEQYF,TGCGCCAGCAGCCGGGGACTAGCGGGAGGGGGTGTGTCGTACGAGCAGTACTTC
few,TRBD1,TRBJ1-1,TRBV6-1,CASSPRQGGMAFF,TGTGCCAGCAGCCCCCGACAGGGGGGAATGGCTTTCTTT
.,.,TRBJ2-7,TRBV15,CATSRDPDRTNYEQYF,TGTGCCACCAGCAGAGATCCTGACAGGACTAACTACGAGCAGTACTTC
many,.,TRBJ2-5,TRBV20-1,CSAFRPQDGKQETQYF,TGCAGTGCTTTCCGCCCCCAGGACGGGAAACAAGAGACCCAGTACTTC
.,.,TRBJ2-2,TRBV27,CASSPTGIGELFF,TGTGCCAGCAGTCCAACAGGCATCGGGGAGCTGTTTTTT